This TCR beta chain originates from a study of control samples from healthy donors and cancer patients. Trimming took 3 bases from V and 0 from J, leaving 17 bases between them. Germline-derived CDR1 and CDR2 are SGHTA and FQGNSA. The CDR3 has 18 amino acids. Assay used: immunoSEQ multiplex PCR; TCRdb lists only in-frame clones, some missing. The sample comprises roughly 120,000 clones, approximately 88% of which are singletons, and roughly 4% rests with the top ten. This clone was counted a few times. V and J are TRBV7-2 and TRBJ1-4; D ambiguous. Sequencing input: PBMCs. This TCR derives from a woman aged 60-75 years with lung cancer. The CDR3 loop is CASSFDSFHIATNEKLFF. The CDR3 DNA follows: TGTGCCAGCAGCTTTGACTCGTTCCATATTGCAACTAATGAAAAACTGTTTTTT.